A selection of T cell receptor beta chains follows, all from one sample in a study of siplizumab effects on memory and regulatory T cells. TCRdb's copy holds only in-frame clones and misses some; the assay was immunoSEQ multiplex PCR. Here the sample spans about 100,000 clones, about 93% being singletons. The sequencing sample was made of Tregs sorted from blood. These receptors originate from a human donor in good health. CDR3s include the opening cysteine and the closing phenylalanine or tryptophan. The order of the fields is CDR3 protein, CDR3 DNA, V gene, clone size, J gene, D gene. The D gene is left open where the match is weak. Only part of the rows carry a size: once, few, many, or a class if the clone is expanded.

cdr3_aa: CASSLVGTGYGYTF
cdr3_nt: TGTGCCAGCAGCTTAGTTGGGACCGGCTATGGCTACACCTTC
v_call: TRBV13
clone_size: .
j_call: TRBJ1-2
d_call: .

cdr3_aa: CASSLVTGQFSYEQYF
cdr3_nt: TGCGCCAGCAGCTTGGTTACGGGACAGTTCTCCTACGAGCAGTACTTC
v_call: TRBV5-1
clone_size: .
j_call: TRBJ2-7
d_call: TRBD1

cdr3_aa: CASSLDPTSGFKSYNEQFF
cdr3_nt: TGCGCCAGCAGCTTGGACCCGACTAGCGGATTTAAATCGTACAATGAGCAGTTCTTC
v_call: TRBV5-1
clone_size: .
j_call: TRBJ2-1
d_call: TRBD2

cdr3_aa: CASSLRDDEQYF
cdr3_nt: TGCGCCAGCAGCTTGCGGGACGACGAGCAGTACTTC
v_call: TRBV5-1
clone_size: once
j_call: TRBJ2-7
d_call: .

cdr3_aa: CAISGTQGGTEAFF
cdr3_nt: TGTGCCATCAGTGGCACACAGGGGGGAACTGAAGCTTTCTTT
v_call: TRBV10-3
clone_size: .
j_call: TRBJ1-1
d_call: TRBD1

cdr3_aa: CASSVAGAVDGYTF
cdr3_nt: TGTGCCAGCAGCGTTGCAGGGGCTGTGGATGGCTACACCTTC
v_call: TRBV6-6
clone_size: .
j_call: TRBJ1-2
d_call: .

cdr3_aa: CASSPGVGQPQHF
cdr3_nt: TGTGCCAGCTCACCCGGGGTTGGGCAGCCCCAGCATTTT
v_call: TRBV18
clone_size: few
j_call: TRBJ1-5
d_call: .

cdr3_aa: CASSLVVSSTDTQYF
cdr3_nt: TGCGCCAGCAGCTTGGTTGTATCTAGCACAGATACGCAGTATTTT
v_call: TRBV5-1
clone_size: .
j_call: TRBJ2-3
d_call: .

cdr3_aa: CASSGGLAGGYEQYF
cdr3_nt: TGTGCCAGCAGCGGGGGACTAGCGGGAGGCTACGAGCAGTACTTC
v_call: TRBV5-6
clone_size: .
j_call: TRBJ2-7
d_call: TRBD2

cdr3_aa: CASSPQGLGSYEQYF
cdr3_nt: TGTGCCAGCTCACCCCAGGGCTTGGGCTCCTACGAGCAGTACTTC
v_call: TRBV18
clone_size: .
j_call: TRBJ2-7
d_call: .

cdr3_aa: CASSLVKGGGVSPLHF
cdr3_nt: TGTGCCAGCAGCTTGGTGAAGGGGGGGGGCGTTTCACCCCTCCACTTT
v_call: TRBV5-4
clone_size: once
j_call: TRBJ1-6
d_call: .

cdr3_aa: CSIRTDTQYF
cdr3_nt: TGCAGCATTCGGACAGATACGCAGTATTTT
v_call: TRBV29-1
clone_size: .
j_call: TRBJ2-3
d_call: .

cdr3_aa: CAWNPGQGGYGYTF
cdr3_nt: TGTGCCTGGAATCCGGGACAGGGGGGCTATGGCTACACCTTC
v_call: TRBV30
clone_size: .
j_call: TRBJ1-2
d_call: TRBD1

cdr3_aa: CASSAQDRAYNEQFF
cdr3_nt: TGTGCCAGCAGCGCCCAGGACAGGGCTTACAATGAGCAGTTCTTC
v_call: TRBV9
clone_size: .
j_call: TRBJ2-1
d_call: TRBD1

cdr3_aa: CASSPTVIQAGTEAFF
cdr3_nt: TGTGCCAGCAGCCCGACAGTCATTCAGGCAGGGACTGAAGCTTTCTTT
v_call: TRBV4-2
clone_size: .
j_call: TRBJ1-1
d_call: .

cdr3_aa: CASSDTEAGETQYF
cdr3_nt: TGTGCCAGCAGCGATACGGAGGCTGGAGAGACCCAGTACTTC
v_call: TRBV5-4
clone_size: .
j_call: TRBJ2-5
d_call: .

cdr3_aa: CASSLRLLWERSTDTQYF
cdr3_nt: TGTGCCAGCTCACTGCGCCTATTGTGGGAGAGAAGCACAGATACGCAGTATTTT
v_call: TRBV18
clone_size: .
j_call: TRBJ2-3
d_call: .

cdr3_aa: CASSPWNQNTEAFF
cdr3_nt: TGTGCCAGCAGTCCGTGGAACCAGAACACTGAAGCTTTCTTT
v_call: TRBV25-1
clone_size: .
j_call: TRBJ1-1
d_call: .

cdr3_aa: CASSEAPGGSQAGELFF
cdr3_nt: TGTGCCAGCAGTGAGGCCCCTGGGGGGAGTCAGGCCGGGGAGCTGTTTTTT
v_call: TRBV25-1
clone_size: .
j_call: TRBJ2-2
d_call: .

cdr3_aa: CASRRPNYGYTF
cdr3_nt: TGTGCCAGCCGCAGACCTAACTATGGCTACACCTTC
v_call: TRBV6-5
clone_size: .
j_call: TRBJ1-2
d_call: .

cdr3_aa: CASSLGPLAGGPAGELFF
cdr3_nt: TGTGCCAGCAGCTTAGGCCCCCTAGCGGGAGGGCCGGCCGGGGAGCTGTTTTTT
v_call: TRBV11-2
clone_size: .
j_call: TRBJ2-2
d_call: TRBD2

cdr3_aa: CASSSWGPQGLYEQYF
cdr3_nt: TGTGCCAGCAGCTCCTGGGGCCCACAAGGCCTCTACGAGCAGTACTTC
v_call: TRBV13
clone_size: .
j_call: TRBJ2-7
d_call: .

cdr3_aa: CASSILGSEGQRDSPLHF
cdr3_nt: TGTGCCAGCAGCATCTTAGGGTCGGAAGGACAGCGCGATTCACCCCTCCACTTT
v_call: TRBV21-1
clone_size: .
j_call: TRBJ1-6
d_call: .

cdr3_aa: CASSPRQNSPLHF
cdr3_nt: TGTGCCAGCTCACCTAGACAGAATTCACCCCTCCACTTT
v_call: TRBV18
clone_size: .
j_call: TRBJ1-6
d_call: .

cdr3_aa: CSVGAPDRARYGYTF
cdr3_nt: TGCAGCGTTGGAGCCCCAGACAGGGCTCGGTATGGCTACACCTTC
v_call: TRBV29-1
clone_size: .
j_call: TRBJ1-2
d_call: TRBD1

cdr3_aa: CASSSLSSGADTQYF
cdr3_nt: TGTGCCAGCAGCTCTCTGTCTAGCGGAGCAGATACGCAGTATTTT
v_call: TRBV11-3
clone_size: .
j_call: TRBJ2-3
d_call: TRBD2

cdr3_aa: CASSVTWTGLSGANVLTF
cdr3_nt: TGTGCCAGCAGCGTAACCTGGACAGGCCTCTCTGGGGCCAACGTCCTGACTTTC
v_call: TRBV9
clone_size: .
j_call: TRBJ2-6
d_call: TRBD1

cdr3_aa: CASSYGPSGYTF
cdr3_nt: TGTGCCAGCAGTTACGGACCGTCCGGCTACACCTTC
v_call: TRBV6-5
clone_size: .
j_call: TRBJ1-2
d_call: .

cdr3_aa: CASSPLRGQPQHF
cdr3_nt: TGTGCCAGTAGCCCCTTGAGGGGTCAGCCCCAGCATTTT
v_call: TRBV19
clone_size: .
j_call: TRBJ1-5
d_call: .

cdr3_aa: CSAAGTDPSGEKLFF
cdr3_nt: TGCAGCGCCGCCGGGACAGACCCCAGCGGGGAAAAACTGTTTTTT
v_call: TRBV29-1
clone_size: .
j_call: TRBJ1-4
d_call: TRBD1

cdr3_aa: CASSVEVPGTQYF
cdr3_nt: TGTGCCAGCAGCGTAGAAGTTCCAGGGACCCAGTACTTC
v_call: TRBV9
clone_size: .
j_call: TRBJ2-5
d_call: .

cdr3_aa: CASSLVPPYGYTF
cdr3_nt: TGTGCCAGCAGCTTAGTCCCTCCCTATGGCTACACCTTC
v_call: TRBV11-2
clone_size: .
j_call: TRBJ1-2
d_call: .

cdr3_aa: CASSGLQQEQFF
cdr3_nt: TGTGCCAGCAGTGGTTTACAACAAGAGCAGTTCTTC
v_call: TRBV25-1
clone_size: once
j_call: TRBJ2-1
d_call: .

cdr3_aa: CASSPLAGIETQYF
cdr3_nt: TGCGCCAGCAGCCCTCTAGCGGGAATAGAGACCCAGTACTTC
v_call: TRBV5-1
clone_size: .
j_call: TRBJ2-5
d_call: TRBD2

cdr3_aa: CASSLPPHLEQYF
cdr3_nt: TGTGCCAGCAGCTTGCCTCCCCATCTTGAGCAGTACTTC
v_call: TRBV5-4
clone_size: .
j_call: TRBJ2-7
d_call: .

cdr3_aa: CASSTGQGADTQYF
cdr3_nt: TGCGCCAGCAGCACCGGACAGGGCGCAGATACGCAGTATTTT
v_call: TRBV5-1
clone_size: .
j_call: TRBJ2-3
d_call: TRBD1

cdr3_aa: CASSLWSSGGANTQYF
cdr3_nt: TGTGCCAGCAGCTTATGGTCTAGCGGGGGGGCCAATACGCAGTATTTT
v_call: TRBV7-3
clone_size: .
j_call: TRBJ2-3
d_call: TRBD2

cdr3_aa: CASKRRGIEETQYF
cdr3_nt: TGTGCCAGTAAGAGACGGGGGATCGAAGAGACCCAGTACTTC
v_call: TRBV19
clone_size: .
j_call: TRBJ2-5
d_call: .

cdr3_aa: CASSSAGVGSGYTF
cdr3_nt: TGTGCCAGCAGCTCGGCAGGGGTAGGAAGCGGCTACACCTTC
v_call: TRBV11-2
clone_size: .
j_call: TRBJ1-2
d_call: .

cdr3_aa: CASSKGLAGPKRTDTQYF
cdr3_nt: TGTGCCAGCAGCAAGGGACTAGCGGGGCCCAAAAGAACAGATACGCAGTATTTT
v_call: TRBV9
clone_size: .
j_call: TRBJ2-3
d_call: TRBD2

cdr3_aa: CASSLDRGFLNQPQHF
cdr3_nt: TGTGCCAGCAGCTTAGACAGGGGGTTTCTTAATCAGCCCCAGCATTTT
v_call: TRBV13
clone_size: .
j_call: TRBJ1-5
d_call: TRBD1

cdr3_aa: CASSLLGLAGANTGELFF
cdr3_nt: TGTGCCAGCTCACTCCTCGGTCTAGCGGGGGCGAACACCGGGGAGCTGTTTTTT
v_call: TRBV18
clone_size: .
j_call: TRBJ2-2
d_call: TRBD2

cdr3_aa: CATLSADTGGNEQFF
cdr3_nt: TGTGCCACCCTCTCTGCGGACACCGGAGGGAATGAGCAGTTCTTC
v_call: TRBV10-3
clone_size: .
j_call: TRBJ2-1
d_call: .

cdr3_aa: CASSSRDRGALNEQFF
cdr3_nt: TGTGCCAGCAGCTCTAGGGATCGGGGGGCGCTCAATGAGCAGTTCTTC
v_call: TRBV5-4
clone_size: .
j_call: TRBJ2-1
d_call: .

cdr3_aa: CASSLTGLYGYTF
cdr3_nt: TGTGCCAGCAGTTTGACAGGGCTATATGGCTACACCTTC
v_call: TRBV27
clone_size: .
j_call: TRBJ1-2
d_call: TRBD1

cdr3_aa: CASSLGGRGQETQYF
cdr3_nt: TGTGCCAGCAGTCTCGGCGGGAGGGGCCAAGAGACCCAGTACTTC
v_call: TRBV25-1
clone_size: .
j_call: TRBJ2-5
d_call: TRBD2

cdr3_aa: CASPNYGYTF
cdr3_nt: TGTGCCTCCCCTAACTATGGCTACACCTTC
v_call: TRBV30
clone_size: .
j_call: TRBJ1-2
d_call: .

cdr3_aa: CASSSGTIGNTIYF
cdr3_nt: TGTGCCAGCAGCTCCGGCACGATTGGAAACACCATATATTTT
v_call: TRBV9
clone_size: .
j_call: TRBJ1-3
d_call: .

cdr3_aa: CASSTRTGADYGYTF
cdr3_nt: TGTGCCAGCAGTACCCGGACAGGGGCCGACTATGGCTACACCTTC
v_call: TRBV6-6
clone_size: .
j_call: TRBJ1-2
d_call: TRBD1

cdr3_aa: CASSYSGPSEAFF
cdr3_nt: TGTGCCAGCAGTTACTCGGGCCCCTCGGAAGCTTTCTTT
v_call: TRBV6-6
clone_size: .
j_call: TRBJ1-1
d_call: .

cdr3_aa: CASSPSGGKTDTQYF
cdr3_nt: TGTGCCAGCAGCCCCTCCGGCGGGAAAACAGATACGCAGTATTTT
v_call: TRBV7-8
clone_size: .
j_call: TRBJ2-3
d_call: .

cdr3_aa: CASSPFRGGTEAFF
cdr3_nt: TGTGCCAGCTCACCATTCCGGGGGGGCACTGAAGCTTTCTTT
v_call: TRBV18
clone_size: .
j_call: TRBJ1-1
d_call: .

cdr3_aa: CASSSWTPPGPQHF
cdr3_nt: TGTGCCAGCTCATCATGGACACCCCCAGGGCCCCAGCATTTT
v_call: TRBV18
clone_size: .
j_call: TRBJ1-5
d_call: .

cdr3_aa: CASRQETQYF
cdr3_nt: TGTGCCAGCAGACAAGAGACCCAGTACTTC
v_call: TRBV2
clone_size: .
j_call: TRBJ2-5
d_call: .

cdr3_aa: CASGTQQGYEQYF
cdr3_nt: TGTGCCAGCGGGACCCAACAGGGATACGAGCAGTACTTC
v_call: TRBV14
clone_size: .
j_call: TRBJ2-7
d_call: .

cdr3_aa: CASSSGGVGPDTQYF
cdr3_nt: TGTGCCAGCAGCTCAGGGGGCGTCGGCCCAGATACGCAGTATTTT
v_call: TRBV7-9
clone_size: .
j_call: TRBJ2-3
d_call: TRBD1

cdr3_aa: CASSYSRASETQYF
cdr3_nt: TGTGCCAGCAGTTACTCGAGGGCCTCTGAGACCCAGTACTTC
v_call: TRBV6-5
clone_size: once
j_call: TRBJ2-5
d_call: .

cdr3_aa: CASSQGALGANVLTF
cdr3_nt: TGTGCCAGTAGTCAGGGGGCGCTGGGGGCCAACGTCCTGACTTTC
v_call: TRBV19
clone_size: .
j_call: TRBJ2-6
d_call: TRBD1

cdr3_aa: CAISDPSDLLTSPGANVLTF
cdr3_nt: TGTGCCATCAGTGACCCCTCCGATTTGCTAACCTCACCTGGGGCCAACGTCCTGACTTTC
v_call: TRBV10-3
clone_size: .
j_call: TRBJ2-6
d_call: .